This TCR beta chain was recovered during a study of regulatory T cells in long-lasting Graves disease. This clonotype was counted a few times. The antigen remains undetermined. Arm-PCR with iRepertoire HTBI primers amplified the CDR3 regions for these TCR beta libraries. Via MiXCR, TCRdb re-called the multiplex PCR reads, giving one row per CDR3 protein. The table includes a few hundred thousand distinct CDR3 sequences, around a fifth detected once. Time point here: persistent/refractory GD, antithyroid drugs over 5 years with positive TRAb. RNA from PBMCs was the source of the TCR library. This CDR3 region has 15 residues. Unmatched junction bases numbered 10, after V lost 7 bases and J lost 6 bases. Germline V CDR1 and CDR2: SGHRS, YFSETQ. Points from the study as a whole: Shared public clonotypes totalled fewer than 3,000 in persistent patients, compared with about 990 in new patients.

The sequenced sample was peripheral blood mononuclear cells (PBMCs), obtained when the disease was refractory, from a patient treated with antithyroid drugs. The chain recombines TRBV5-1 with TRBJ1-3, with TRBD1 matching 10 bases. This TCR was recovered from a female donor with Graves disease. The CDR3 here is CASATGTGVPNTIYF. The DNA of the CDR3 is TGCGCCAGCGCAACCGGGACAGGGGTTCCAAACACCATATATTTT.